The 10 T cell receptor beta chains below were found in one sample sequenced in a study of T cell repertoires in cytomegalovirus infection (dated by TCRdb to between 2018 and 2020). Reading the label with the study, this specimen's treatment or condition is: in vitro stimulation with specific CMV peptide epitopes to enrich CMV-specific T cells. The antigens these receptors bind are not known. The instrument given in TCRdb is Illumina HiSeq 1500. TCRdb took the public reads, trimmed them with fastp at Q25, ran MiXCR for clone calling and kept in-frame beta chains. A single entry per CDR3 protein holds the most common genes and DNA from its merged rows. The table for this sample lists 800,000 to 950,000 distinct CDR3 sequences; over 25% of them were counted only once. The leading ten clones occupy around 12% of the sample. The material was cultured CD8+ T cells from PBMCs, obtained from culture after CMV antigen stimulation. The receptor source for this set is a human donor in good health (CMV status not recorded). Some clones in this sample may be carry-over from other donors' samples.

V gene TRBV7-2 combines with J gene TRBJ2-7; D remains unclear. Trimming left V 5 bases short and J 3 bases short, with 11 bases between. Germline assignment: CDR1 SGHTA and CDR2 FQGNSA. The CDR3 length is 13 residues. CDR3 sequence (DNA): TGTGCCAGCAGCCGCCTCCCCCACTACGAGCAGTACGTC. Protein sequence: CASSRLPHYEQYV.

This sequence joins TRBV18 and TRBJ2-1; 11 bases are a match to TRBD1. The V segment lost 3 bases and the J segment 3 bases; nucleotides outside the gene matches: 4. The CDR3 is 16 amino acids. Germline CDR1 is KGHSH and CDR2 is LQKENI. For the CDR3, the DNA is TGTGCCAGCTCACCTTTCGGGACAGGGGGCTACAATGAGCAGTTCTTC. As protein: CASSPFGTGGYNEQFF. Variable domain in full (rest from reference TRBV18 and TRBJ2-1): NAGVMQNPRHLVRRRGQEARLRCSPMKGHSHVYWYRQLPEEGLKFMVYLQKENIIDESGMPKERFSAEFPKEGPSILRIQQVVRGDSAAYFCASSPFGTGGYNEQFFGPGTRLTVL.

The sample holds a few counts of this clonotype. The chain couples TRBV29-1 to TRBJ2-1; no definite D call. Trimming left V 2 bases short and J 4 bases short, with 6 bases between. There are 12 residues in the CDR3. The germline V gene has CDR1 SQVTM and CDR2 ANQGSEA. In DNA, the CDR3 is TGCAGCGTTGAATGGCCATACAATGAGCAGTTCTTC. Its protein is CSVEWPYNEQFF.

This clonotype was found many times. This chain connects TRBV6-5 to TRBJ1-2; possible D gene TRBD1, 5 bases. V was trimmed by 0 bases and J by 10 bases, leaving 12 bases between them. Germline CDR1 and CDR2: MNHEY and SVGAGI. The CDR3 has 13 residues. DNA of the CDR3: TGTGCCAGCAGTTACTCCACAGGTGTCGACTACACCTTC. This encodes CASSYSTGVDYTF.

This clonotype was seen a single time. A much larger clone differs from this one at a single base, so this may be a read error. The chain couples TRBV7-2 to TRBJ2-1; D remains ambiguous. The germline CDR1 and CDR2 sequences are SGHTA and FQGNSA. The CDR3 is 15 amino acids. This CDR3 is CANSLDTTPHNEQFF. The CDR3 DNA is TGTGCCAACAGCTTAGACACGACACCGCACAATGAGCAGTTCTTC.

This chain links TRBV11-2 with TRBJ1-5; tentatively, D is TRBD1 (5 bases). V lost 3 bases, J lost 4 bases, and 10 bases lay in between. In germline, CDR1 is SGHAT, CDR2 FQNNGV. The CDR3 is 14 amino acids. CDR3 residues: CASSLGPFNQPQHF. The CDR3 nucleotides are TGTGCCAGCAGCTTGGGGCCGTTTAATCAGCCCCAGCATTTT.

This rearrangement joins TRBV10-3 to TRBJ1-1; D is undetermined. The CDR3 has 13 residues. Trimming cost V 6 bases and J 0 bases, with 8 bases left between them. Germline V gene lookup returns CDR1 ENHRY and CDR2 SYGVKD. This chain's CDR3 is CAIRQSLNTEAFF. In DNA form, the CDR3 reads TGTGCCATCAGGCAGTCCTTGAACACTGAAGCTTTCTTT.

The chain joins TRBV28 to TRBJ1-5, with D hard to call. The CDR3 consists of 14 residues. Per germline, CDR1 MDHEN and CDR2 SYDVKM. V lost 3 bases to trimming and J lost 5 bases, with 11 bases between them. In DNA form, the CDR3 reads TGTGCCAGCAGTTTGGAGGGAACCCATCAGCCCCAGCATTTT. Its translation is CASSLEGTHQPQHF.

V is TRBV6-6 and J is TRBJ2-5, with a tentative D call TRBD1 (5 bases). The CDR3 is made up of 13 amino acids. CDR1 and CDR2 (germline): MNHNY, SVGAGI (reference sequence). With 2 bases removed from V and 4 bases from J, the gap between germline ends came to 8 bases. The DNA of the CDR3 is TGTGCCAGCAGTTACCCCAGGGTAGAGACCCAGTACTTC. Encoded protein: CASSYPRVETQYF.

The rearrangement joins TRBV2 to TRBJ1-1; D remains unclear. Germline lookup yields CDR1 SNHLY and CDR2 FYNNEI. The CDR3 extends over 14 amino acids. The V and J ends lost 2 bases and 5 bases respectively, with 12 bases between them. CDR3 DNA: TGTGCCAGCAGTGAAAGGGCGGCATGGACTGAAGCTTTCTTT. The encoded protein is CASSERAAWTEAFF.